Following are 3 T cell receptor beta chains from one sample sequenced in a study of human T cells and chemical hapten exposure. As to time point: pre-sensitization, week 0. Treatment defined: therapeutic diphenylcyclopropenone sensitization with weekly scalp DPC. TCRdb ran MiXCR on the RACE reads and lists one entry per CDR3 protein. The data hold under 95,000 distinct CDR3 sequences, with over 6.5% observed a single time. Material: whole blood, obtained in connection with sensitization to the hapten diphenylcyclopropenone (DPC). The receptors were gathered from a man aged 35 to 55 with alopecia areata. Some clones in this sample may be carry-over from other donors' samples.

The genes are TRBV29-1 and TRBJ2-5, with D tentatively TRBD1 (6 bases). Germline V gene sequence: CDR1 SQVTM, CDR2 ANQGSEA. This CDR3 is built from 13 residues. V lost 2 bases to trimming and J lost 9 bases, with 16 bases between them. The CDR3 DNA follows: TGCAGCGTTGAATTCGCAGGGGCCGGGGCCCAGTACTTC. Translation gives CSVEFAGAGAQYF.

The rearrangement uses TRBV10-3 and TRBJ2-2; the match to TRBD2 covers 7 bases. Germline V lookup: CDR1 ENHRY, CDR2 SYGVKD. CDR3 size: 14 residues. The ends lost 11 bases at V and 6 bases at J; junction bases unmatched: 12. CDR3 sequence reads: CASKTAGAAGELFF. The CDR3 nucleotides are TGTGCCTCTAAAACGGCGGGAGCAGCCGGGGAGCTGTTTTTT.

This clonotype was recorded a few times. The J gene is TRBJ2-3, the V gene TRBV24-1; the match to TRBD2 covers 12 bases. V shed 3 bases and J 3 bases; nucleotides not matched to a gene: 3. CDR3 length equals 16 residues. Germline CDR1 KGHDR, CDR2 SFDVKD. CDR3: CATSDRLAGATDTQYF. The CDR3 DNA reads TGTGCCACCAGTGATAGACTAGCGGGAGCGACAGATACGCAGTATTTT.